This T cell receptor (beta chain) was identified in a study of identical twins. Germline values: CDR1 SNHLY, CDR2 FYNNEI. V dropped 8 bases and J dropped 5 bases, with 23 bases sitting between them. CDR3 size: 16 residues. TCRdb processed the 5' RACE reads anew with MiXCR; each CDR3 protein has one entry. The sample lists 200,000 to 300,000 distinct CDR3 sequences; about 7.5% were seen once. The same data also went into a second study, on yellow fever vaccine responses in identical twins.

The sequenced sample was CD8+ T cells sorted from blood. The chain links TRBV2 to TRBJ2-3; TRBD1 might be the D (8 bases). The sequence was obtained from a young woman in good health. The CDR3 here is CASDLGLDREGDTQYF. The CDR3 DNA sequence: TGTGCCAGCGACCTCGGGTTGGACAGGGAGGGAGATACGCAGTATTTT.